Listed here are 12 T cell receptor beta chains from one sample, sequenced in a study of cytotoxic CD8 clonotypes in ibrutinib-treated CLL. TCRdb's table, derived via immunoSEQ multiplex PCR, lists solely in-frame clones and lacks some. The data hold 110,000 to 150,000 clones, with roughly three quarters observed a single time. Sequences were derived from PBMCs, sampled after 24 months of ibrutinib treatment. The origin of the receptors is a human donor with chronic lymphocytic leukemia.

The chain links TRBV7-2 to TRBJ2-5, with D possibly TRBD2 on 5 matching bases. Between the trimmed V and J ends, which lost 5 bases and 5 bases, there was a span of 15 bases. CDR3 size: 14 residues. CDR1 and CDR2 from the germline V gene are SGHTA and FQGNSA. As DNA, the CDR3 is TGTGCCAGCAGCCCGTACCCCCGGGGTGAGACCCAGTACTTC. It specifies CASSPYPRGETQYF.

This chain uses TRBV11-3 with TRBJ2-3; D is perhaps TRBD2 (5 bases). Germline CDR1 reads SGHNT; CDR2 reads YENEEA. The CDR3 loop spans 14 amino acids. Trimming left V 10 bases short and J 4 bases short, with 18 bases between. CDR3 sequence reads: CAKIAPRGADTQYF. In DNA, the CDR3 is TGTGCCAAAATAGCGCCCCGCGGAGCAGATACGCAGTATTTT.

The chain carries TRBV9 and TRBJ2-5; D is possibly TRBD1 or TRBD2 (5 bases each). V dropped 4 bases and J dropped 5 bases, with 18 bases sitting between them. This CDR3 is 15 amino acids long. Germline V gene sequence: CDR1 SGDLS, CDR2 YYNGEE. The CDR3: CASSTGWGIGETQYF. The DNA for the CDR3 is TGTGCCAGCAGCACCGGGTGGGGGATTGGGGAGACCCAGTACTTC.

The V gene is TRBV7-2, the J gene TRBJ2-4; D is unclear. Trimming removed 1 base at V and 5 bases at J, with 6 bases between. The CDR3 runs 13 residues. Per germline, CDR1 SGHTA and CDR2 FQGNSA. The CDR3 nucleotides are TGTGCCAGCAGCTTAGTGCCCGAAAACATTCAGTACTTC. Its translation is CASSLVPENIQYF.

This sequence joins TRBV5-1 and TRBJ1-3, with D possibly TRBD1 on 6 matching bases. The CDR3 has 14 amino acids. V was shortened by 4 bases and J by 4 bases, with 12 bases between the two germline ends. Germline CDR1 SGHRS, CDR2 YFSETQ. CDR3 residues: CASSLQGYGNTIYF. The CDR3 nucleotides are TGCGCCAGCAGCCTCCAGGGGTACGGAAACACCATATATTTT.

CDR3 amino acids: CASSPAWGAYF. As DNA, the CDR3 is TGTGCCAGCAGCCCCGCCTGGGGGGCCTACTTC. The gene calls are TRBV2 and TRBJ2-7; D possibly matches TRBD1 or TRBD2 (6 bases each). Between the trimmed V and J ends, which lost 6 bases and 13 bases, there was a span of 16 bases. Germline V CDR1 and CDR2: SNHLY, FYNNEI. The length of the CDR3 is 11 residues.

The rearrangement joins TRBV29-1 to TRBJ2-2, with D perhaps matching TRBD2 (6 bases). The CDR3 loop spans 14 amino acids. In germline, CDR1 is SQVTM, CDR2 ANQGSEA. Trimming left V 7 bases short and J 5 bases short, with 17 bases between. As DNA, the CDR3 is TGCAGCGCCCACCGGGGAGGTGGGACCGGGGAGCTGTTTTTT. This codes for CSAHRGGGTGELFF.

V and J are TRBV9 and TRBJ2-2; no reliable D call. Trimming removed 7 bases from V and 4 bases from J, with 14 bases in between. The CDR3 totals 14 residues. Looked up from germline, CDR1 is SGDLS and CDR2 is YYNGEE. The CDR3 here is CASGRTRRTGELFF. The CDR3 nucleotides are TGTGCCAGCGGGCGGACGCGCCGCACCGGGGAGCTGTTTTTT.

J is TRBJ1-2 and V is TRBV10-1; D is unresolved. The CDR3 length is 13 residues. Trimming pared 3 bases from V and 0 bases from J, leaving 5 bases between. Germline-derived CDR1 and CDR2 are WNHNN and SYGVQD (reference sequence). In nucleotides, the CDR3 is TGCGCCAGCAGTGACGTAGCTAACTATGGCTACACCTTC. This encodes CASSDVANYGYTF.

The gene calls are TRBV5-1 and TRBJ2-7, with D possibly being TRBD2 (6 bases). V was pared by 4 bases and J by 7 bases, with 18 bases between. This CDR3 has 14 residues. Germline CDR1 is SGHRS and CDR2 is YFSETQ. The CDR3 DNA reads as TGCGCCAGCAGCCCCTGGGGGGTCGAGCTTGAGCAGTACTTC. It yields the protein CASSPWGVELEQYF.

The chain uses TRBV30 and TRBJ1-5, with D uncertain. V was cut by 2 bases and J by 2 bases, with 10 bases left in between. The CDR3 has 14 residues. Germline-derived CDR1 and CDR2 are GTSNPN and SVGIG (reference sequence). CDR3 coding DNA: TGTGCCTGGAGTCGAGGACGGGGCAATCAGCCCCAGCATTTT. The encoded protein is CAWSRGRGNQPQHF.

The chain joins TRBV19 to TRBJ2-7, with D possibly TRBD2 on 5 matching bases. The CDR3 is made up of 14 amino acids. V was pared by 4 bases and J by 6 bases, with 16 bases between. Germline V gene data show CDR1 as LNHDA and CDR2 as SQIVND (reference sequence). The CDR3 DNA reads as TGTGCCAGTAGTAAGGGCGGGTTTAACGGCGAGCAGTACTTC. Residues: CASSKGGFNGEQYF.